The clone carrying this TCR beta chain was detected only once. A single base separates this from a much larger clone, so it may be a read error. Germline values: CDR1 SNHLY, CDR2 FYNNEI. The CDR3 sequence is 13 residues long. The sample belongs to a study of regulatory T cells in long-lasting Graves disease. Study summary: Antithyroid drug use was under 3 months in newly diagnosed Graves' patients.

TCR beta libraries were built with iRepertoire HTBI primers and Arm-PCR of CDR3 regions. One entry per CDR3 protein results from TCRdb running MiXCR on the multiplex PCR reads. This table has a few hundred thousand distinct CDR3 sequences, roughly 12% appearing once. This sample's time point: newly diagnosed GD, antithyroid drugs for less than 3 months. Following extraction of RNA from PBMCs, that RNA was used to make the TCR library. The sample was also linked to a second study, of T cells in Graves' hyperthyroidism and ophthalmopathy. Per that paper: Clinical symptoms, serum thyroxine, TRAb, thyroid ultrasound and orbital computed tomography established diagnosis. RT-PCR in the first round (using the HTBI primer set) targeted the TCR CDR3.

The rearrangement joins TRBV2 to TRBJ2-1, with D possibly matching TRBD2 (6 bases). This clonotype originated in a woman under 30 with Graves disease. The sample consisted of peripheral blood mononuclear cells (PBMCs), taken at new diagnosis, from a patient treated with antithyroid drugs. The CDR3 DNA is TGTGTCAGCAGTGTACCGGGACTTACCGACCAGTTCTTC. This sequence encodes CVSSVPGLTDQFF.